These 30 T cell receptor beta chains came from one sample sequenced in a study of blood T cell repertoires in COVID-19. The table came from immunoSEQ multiplex PCR; TCRdb's copy has only in-frame clones and leaves some out. The profile shows 180,000 or so clones, 76% of them singletons. Sample: peripheral blood. The source is a woman in her 50s with active or convalescent COVID-19.

The genes are TRBV7-3 and TRBJ2-5; 11 nucleotides line up with TRBD1. CDR1 is SGHTA, CDR2 FQGTGA, per germline. The CDR3 is made up of 18 amino acids. V was pared by 4 bases and J by 9 bases, with 19 bases of the junction left unmatched. CDR3 protein: CASSSPAGGQGGPGAQYF. The CDR3 coding sequence is TGTGCCAGCAGCTCCCCTGCGGGGGGACAGGGGGGACCGGGGGCCCAGTACTTC.

The chain links TRBV29-1 to TRBJ2-1, with D possibly TRBD1 on 5 matching bases. V was shortened by 7 bases and J by 10 bases, with 17 bases between the two germline ends. CDR1 and CDR2 from the germline V gene are SQVTM and ANQGSEA. This CDR3 has 12 residues. Here the CDR3 DNA reads TGCAGCGCCAACGGACCAGGGATCGAGCAGTTCTTC. This translates into CSANGPGIEQFF.

V is TRBV19 and J is TRBJ1-5, with a possible D match to TRBD1 (6 bases). V lost 4 bases and J lost 9, with 7 bases in between. The germline V gene has CDR1 LNHDA and CDR2 SQIVND (reference sequence). The CDR3 spans 11 residues. The CDR3 coding sequence is TGTGCCAGTAGTAAACAGGGGCCCCAGCATTTT. It translates to CASSKQGPQHF. Full variable domain (outside the CDR3, taken from reference TRBV19 and TRBJ1-5): DGGITQSPKYLFRKEGQNVTLSCEQNLNHDAMYWYRQDPGQGLRLIYYSQIVNDFQKGDIAEGYSVSREKKESFPLTVTSAQKNPTAFYLCASSKQGPQHFGDGTRLSIL.

The rearrangement uses TRBV7-2 and TRBJ1-1, with D unclear. Per germline, CDR1 SGHTA and CDR2 FQGNSA. V shed 0 bases and J shed 8 bases, with 10 bases lying between them. The CDR3 is made up of 13 amino acids. CDR3 sequence (DNA): TGTGCCAGCAGCTTAGCGTTCGGGGTGGAAGCTTTCTTT. This gives the protein CASSLAFGVEAFF. The full variable domain, with the rest looked up from reference TRBV7-2 and TRBJ1-1, is GAGVSQSPSNKVTEKGKDVELRCDPISGHTALYWYRQSLGQGLEFLIYFQGNSAPDKSGLPSDRFSAERTGGSVSTLTIQRTQQEDSAVYLCASSLAFGVEAFFGQGTRLTVV.

This clone was seen only a few times. V usage is TRBV13 and J usage is TRBJ1-1, with D maybe TRBD1 (6 bases). The CDR3 spans 16 residues. The ends were cut back, 3 bases at V and 4 bases at J, with 18 bases in the middle. Germline CDR1 reads PRHDT; CDR2 reads FYEKMQ (reference sequence). CDR3 amino acids: CASSLVQQGKGTEAFF. The CDR3 DNA is TGTGCCAGCAGCTTGGTCCAACAGGGCAAGGGCACTGAAGCTTTCTTT.

This chain links TRBV27 with TRBJ2-1, with 11 bases fitting TRBD2. CDR1 and CDR2 (germline): MNHEY, SMNVEV (reference sequence). This CDR3 region has 14 residues. Germline trimming cut 6 bases from V and 8 bases from J; bases unmatched to any gene: 6. CDR3 region: CASSIAGGFYEQFF. The CDR3 DNA reads TGTGCCAGCAGCATAGCGGGGGGGTTCTATGAGCAGTTCTTC.

V usage is TRBV18 and J usage is TRBJ1-1, with 8 bases that match TRBD1. J lost 5 bases, V lost 10 bases, and 12 bases had no gene match. The CDR3 contains 14 residues. Per the germline V gene, CDR1 is KGHSH and CDR2 is LQKENI. CDR3 region: CATTNSGGGTEAFF. CDR3 nucleotides: TGTGCCACCACAAATTCAGGGGGCGGAACTGAAGCTTTCTTT.

The chain employs TRBV1 and TRBJ1-2; the listed D gene, TRBD1, was not tested against the DNA. TRBV1 is a pseudogene segment. CDR3 length equals 18 residues. The CDR3, as DNA: TGCACCAGCAGCCAAGACTGGGCCTGGACACCGACTAACTATGGCTACACCTTC. Translating it yields CTSSQDWAWTPTNYGYTF.

The CDR3 region is CASSMGGPANYGYTF. For the CDR3, the DNA is TGTGCCAGCAGCATGGGGGGACCAGCTAACTATGGCTACACCTTC. The chain is built from TRBV27 and TRBJ1-2; tentatively, D is TRBD1 (5 bases). Trimming took 6 bases from V and 0 from J, leaving 14 bases between them. CDR1 and CDR2 from the germline V gene are MNHEY and SMNVEV (reference sequence). The CDR3 is 15 residues long.

V is TRBV7-2 and J is TRBJ2-1, with 10 bases fitting TRBD2. Germline V gene lookup returns CDR1 SGHTA and CDR2 FQGNSA. With 5 bases clipped from V and 3 bases from J, the junction kept 7 bases outside the gene matches. This CDR3 contains 16 residues. In DNA form, the CDR3 reads TGTGCCAGCAGCAGGACCGGACTAGCGGTCTACAATGAGCAGTTCTTC. Its protein product is CASSRTGLAVYNEQFF. The whole variable domain, filled in from reference TRBV7-2 and TRBJ2-1, reads GAGVSQSPSNKVTEKGKDVELRCDPISGHTALYWYRQSLGQGLEFLIYFQGNSAPDKSGLPSDRFSAERTGGSVSTLTIQRTQQEDSAVYLCASSRTGLAVYNEQFFGPGTRLTVL.

The chain is built from TRBV7-2 and TRBJ2-2, with a tentative D call TRBD2 (6 bases). The CDR3 is 19 residues long. The V end lost 2 bases, the J end lost 1 base, and 20 bases lay between the germline ends. Germline V gene lookup returns CDR1 SGHTA and CDR2 FQGNSA. DNA for the CDR3: TGTGCCAGCAGCTTATTGGGATTTAGGAGGGCCGTGAACACCGGGGAGCTGTTTTTT. It encodes CASSLLGFRRAVNTGELFF.

In its sample, this clone was seen once. The junction does not match germline at one end; this may be a read error. The rearrangement links TRBV7-9 to TRBJ2-4, with 13 bases fitting TRBD2. The CDR3 has 19 amino acids. Germline assignment: CDR1 SEHNR and CDR2 FQNEAQ (reference sequence). In DNA, the CDR3 is TGTGCCAGCAGCCCCAAAATTAGACTAGCGGGAGGCCCAAAAAGCATTCAGTACTTC. Its protein product is CASSPKIRLAGGPKSIQYF.

The chain recombines TRBV7-9 with TRBJ2-7, with 12 bases fitting TRBD2. CDR1 is SEHNR and CDR2 is FQNEAQ in the germline V gene (reference sequence). The CDR3 totals 15 residues. V shed 1 base, J shed 5 bases, and the junction held 3 bases outside the gene matches. The CDR3 here is CASSLVGTSGHEQYF. CDR3 bases: TGTGCCAGCAGCTTAGTGGGGACTAGCGGGCACGAGCAGTACTTC. The full variable domain, in which reference TRBV7-9 and TRBJ2-7 provide the parts outside the CDR3, is DTGVSQNPRHKITKRGQNVTFRCDPISEHNRLYWYRQTLGQGPEFLTYFQNEAQLEKSRLLSDRFSAERPKGSFSTLEIQRTEQGDSAMYLCASSLVGTSGHEQYFGPGTRLTVT.

The CDR3 loop reads CASSIGQGYGYTF. DNA of the CDR3: TGTGCCAGTAGTATAGGGCAGGGCTATGGCTACACCTTC. This chain uses TRBV19 with TRBJ1-2; weak D call: TRBD1 (5 bases). CDR3 length equals 13 residues. V was shortened by 1 base and J by 4 bases, with 7 bases between the two germline ends. Germline V gene lookup returns CDR1 LNHDA and CDR2 SQIVND (reference sequence).

The chain combines TRBV12-3 or TRBV12-4 with TRBJ2-7; D might be TRBD1 (6 bases). The CDR3 spans 13 residues. Trimming took off 5 bases at V and 6 bases at J, with 14 bases between the two ends. The CDR3 region has the DNA TGTGCCAGCAGTGCCGGGACACGCCTCGAGCAGTACTTC. Its protein product is CASSAGTRLEQYF.

J is TRBJ1-1 and V is TRBV21-1; the listed D gene, TRBD1, was not tested against the DNA. TRBV21-1 is a pseudogene segment. CDR3 size: 18 residues. The CDR3 nucleotides read TGTGCCAGCAGCAAAGTCCAGCCAGGGGGTATGGGGAACACTGAAGCTTTCTTT. It yields the protein CASSKVQPGGMGNTEAFF.

As DNA, the CDR3 is TGTGCCAGCAGTTCCGACAGGGCGAGTCAGCCCCAGCATTTT. Translation gives CASSSDRASQPQHF. The rearrangement uses TRBV6-2 or TRBV6-3 and TRBJ1-5; 7 bases map to TRBD1. V lost 4 bases to trimming and J lost 6 bases; unmatched junction nucleotides: 6. The CDR3 has 14 amino acids. Germline values: CDR1 MNHEY, CDR2 SVGEGT.

V usage is TRBV5-1 and J usage is TRBJ2-5; 8 positions match TRBD2. Trimming cost V 4 bases and J 4 bases; bases outside gene matches: 9. This CDR3 has 15 amino acids. CDR1 SGHRS and CDR2 YFSETQ come from the germline V gene. In DNA, the CDR3 is TGCGCCAGCAGCACCGCCGGGAGGGCCGGAGAGACCCAGTACTTC. Amino acid sequence: CASSTAGRAGETQYF.

The gene calls are TRBV14 and TRBJ1-4, with TRBD1 matching over 7 bases. V was clipped by 4 bases and J by 3 bases; unmatched bases: 8. This CDR3 contains 16 residues. Germline CDR1 reads SGHDN; CDR2 reads FVKESK. The DNA for the CDR3 is TGTGCCAGCAGCCGTTATGGACAGGCATCTAATGAAAAACTGTTTTTT. Translating gives CASSRYGQASNEKLFF.

On this clone: The identical CDR3 is also encoded by other nucleotide sequences in the sample. The rearrangement uses TRBV19 and TRBJ2-7; TRBD1 agrees at 9 bases. CDR1 and CDR2 from the germline V gene are LNHDA and SQIVND (reference sequence). After removal of 4 bases from V and 3 bases from J, the junction contained 4 bases not matched to a gene. The CDR3 has 14 residues. The DNA of the CDR3 is TGTGCCAGTAGTACCCGACAGGGGGGCTACGAGCAGTACTTC. Translated, it gives CASSTRQGGYEQYF. Combining the CDR3 with reference TRBV19 and TRBJ2-7 gives the whole variable domain DGGITQSPKYLFRKEGQNVTLSCEQNLNHDAMYWYRQDPGQGLRLIYYSQIVNDFQKGDIAEGYSVSREKKESFPLTVTSAQKNPTAFYLCASSTRQGGYEQYFGPGTRLTVT.

This chain connects TRBV6-5 to TRBJ1-2; 9 bases agree with TRBD1. The CDR3 length is 15 residues. Trimming at V came to 8 bases and at J to 2 bases, leaving 9 bases not matched to a gene. Germline lookup yields CDR1 MNHEY and CDR2 SVGAGI. CDR3 nucleotide sequence: TGTGCCAGCTCCCTCGACAGGGGGAGGAACTATGGCTACACCTTC. It yields the protein CASSLDRGRNYGYTF.

The chain employs TRBV7-2 and TRBJ1-6; tentative D call: TRBD1 (5 bases). The germline V gene has CDR1 SGHTA and CDR2 FQGNSA. The CDR3 sequence is 14 residues long. Trimming cost V 1 base and J 8 bases, with 9 bases left between them. CDR3 loop: CASSLGGGYSPLHF. As DNA, the CDR3 is TGTGCCAGCAGCTTAGGGGGGGGGTATTCACCCCTCCACTTT.

This clone was seen a single time. DNA of the CDR3: TGTGCCAGCAGACCCAGGATCAGCGGGAGTGAGACCCAGTACTTC. Protein: CASRPRISGSETQYF. The chain employs TRBV7-2 and TRBJ2-5; TRBD2 aligns across 8 bases. Germline CDR1 and CDR2: SGHTA and FQGNSA. This CDR3 has 15 amino acids. V lost 6 bases and J lost 5; bases outside the gene matches: 11.

This clone was detected once. The chain uses TRBV2 and TRBJ1-5, with 7 bases matching TRBD1. Germline V lookup: CDR1 SNHLY, CDR2 FYNNEI. The CDR3 has 15 amino acids. The J segment lost 1 base and the V segment lost 8 bases, leaving 8 bases of the junction unmatched. The CDR3 is CASQKGALSNQPQHF. The CDR3 coding sequence is TGTGCCAGCCAGAAGGGGGCCCTCAGCAATCAGCCCCAGCATTTT.

This clone was detected only once. This rearrangement joins TRBV6-5 to TRBJ1-2; maybe TRBD1 (6 bases). V was shortened by 2 bases and J by 6 bases, with 16 bases between the two germline ends. Germline V gene data show CDR1 as MNHEY and CDR2 as SVGAGI. This CDR3 has 15 amino acids. The CDR3 DNA is TGTGCCAGCAGTTACGCGGGGGGCGCAAAGCATGGCTACACCTTC. Translated, it gives CASSYAGGAKHGYTF.

There are a few counts of this clone. In DNA form, the CDR3 reads TGTGCCAGCAGCGTAGATAGGGGGTTAGGAAACACCATATATTTT. It codes for CASSVDRGLGNTIYF. The chain links TRBV9 to TRBJ1-3, with D perhaps TRBD1 (6 bases). The CDR3 is 15 residues long. Germline values: CDR1 SGDLS, CDR2 YYNGEE. V lost 0 bases to trimming and J lost 4 bases, with 11 bases between them.

V usage is TRBV6-5 and J usage is TRBJ2-1; the match to TRBD2 covers 11 bases. The CDR3 loop spans 15 amino acids. Germline CDR1 MNHEY, CDR2 SVGAGI. Trimming took 6 bases from V and 6 from J; bases not matched to a gene: 7. The CDR3 DNA follows: TGTGCCAGCAGCAGGACTAGCGGGCCAGCCAATGAGCAGTTCTTC. This sequence encodes CASSRTSGPANEQFF.

V and J are TRBV6-6 and TRBJ2-7; 12 bases are a match to TRBD2. The germline V gene has CDR1 MNHNY and CDR2 SVGAGI (reference sequence). The CDR3 covers 15 residues. V lost 6 bases and J lost 0; bases outside the gene matches: 3. CDR3 sequence: CASRETSGSSYEQYF. CDR3 DNA sequence: TGTGCCAGCAGGGAGACTAGCGGGAGCTCCTACGAGCAGTACTTC.

This sequence joins TRBV30 and TRBJ1-1, with D unclear. Germline lookup yields CDR1 GTSNPN and CDR2 SVGIG (reference sequence). V lost 2 bases and J lost 0, with 10 bases in between. The CDR3 contains 14 residues. CDR3 sequence: CAWSLPGMNTEAFF. The CDR3 DNA reads as TGTGCCTGGAGTTTACCGGGGATGAACACTGAAGCTTTCTTT.

Within the sample, this clone is medium-sized. The CDR3: CASSPFGTANTEAFF. CDR3 DNA sequence: TGTGCCAGCAGCCCCTTCGGGACAGCCAACACTGAAGCTTTCTTT. The chain recombines TRBV11-2 with TRBJ1-1; 7 positions match TRBD1. The CDR3 contains 15 residues. V was clipped by 5 bases and J by 2 bases; unmatched bases: 8. Germline assignment: CDR1 SGHAT and CDR2 FQNNGV. The full variable domain, rest sourced from reference TRBV11-2 and TRBJ1-1, is EAGVAQSPRYKIIEKRQSVAFWCNPISGHATLYWYQQILGQGPKLLIQFQNNGVVDDSQLPKDRFSAERLKGVDSTLKIQPAKLEDSAVYLCASSPFGTANTEAFFGQGTRLTVV.